Each of the 16 T cell receptor beta chains below was sequenced from the same sample in a study of CD8 T cells in Susac syndrome. RNA in amounts of 0.5 to 1 ug was reverse transcribed with random hexamers. TCRdb re-derived calls from the immunoSEQ multiplex PCR reads in MiXCR, one entry per CDR3 protein. The table records 90,000 to 110,000 distinct CDR3 sequences, 96% of them present only once. Sequencing used CD4+ T cells from PBMCs. These receptors were collected from a human donor in good health.

The chain employs TRBV15 and TRBJ1-1; 9 nucleotides match TRBD1. This CDR3 is 16 amino acids long. With V trimmed by 1 base and J by 4 bases, 7 bases remained unmatched. The V gene's germline CDR1 is LNHNV and CDR2 YYDKDF (reference sequence). Here the CDR3 DNA reads TGTGCCACCAGCAGAGGGATGGGGACAGGGCTCACTGAAGCTTTCTTT. Protein product: CATSRGMGTGLTEAFF. Full variable domain (rest looked up from reference TRBV15 and TRBJ1-1): DAMVIQNPRYQVTQFGKPVTLSCSQTLNHNVMYWYQQKSSQAPKLLFHYYDKDFNNEADTPDNFQSRRPNTSFCFLDIRSPGLGDTAMYLCATSRGMGTGLTEAFFGQGTRLTVV.

This clonotype has a handful of counts. The rearrangement uses TRBV5-1 and TRBJ2-7, with TRBD2 as a possible D gene (6 bases). The V gene lost 0 bases and the J gene lost 5 bases, with 12 bases spanning the gap. Germline CDR1 reads SGHRS; CDR2 reads YFSETQ. The CDR3 is made up of 14 amino acids. DNA for the CDR3: TGCGCCAGCAGCTTGGGGGGGGTTAGGGACGAGCAGTACTTC. It translates to CASSLGGVRDEQYF.

This chain uses TRBV10-3 with TRBJ2-7; 7 bases are shared with TRBD1. V lost 2 bases and J lost 7; bases outside the gene matches: 8. Germline lookup yields CDR1 ENHRY and CDR2 SYGVKD. CDR3 size: 14 residues. The chain's CDR3 is CAISENTGVGEQYF. The CDR3 bases are TGTGCCATCAGTGAGAATACAGGGGTGGGGGAGCAGTACTTC.

The chain couples TRBV5-1 to TRBJ1-6; tentatively, D is TRBD1 (5 bases). CDR3 length: 14 residues. The V gene's germline CDR1 is SGHRS and CDR2 YFSETQ. Between the trimmed V and J ends, which lost 5 bases and 10 bases, there was a span of 16 bases. The CDR3 is CASRSQGANSPLHF. The CDR3 DNA reads TGCGCCAGCAGATCCCAAGGGGCGAACTCACCCCTCCACTTT.

The chain combines TRBV6-6 with TRBJ2-7, with 10 positions matching TRBD2. Trimming removed 2 bases from V and 1 base from J; junction bases left unmatched: 5. CDR1 MNHNY and CDR2 SVGAGI come from the germline V gene (reference sequence). The CDR3 is 16 amino acids. In DNA, the CDR3 is TGTGCCAGCAGTTACGCCGGACTAGCGGTGTCCTACGAGCAGTACTTC. Amino acid sequence: CASSYAGLAVSYEQYF.

This clonotype came up once. The genes are TRBV25-1 and TRBJ2-3; weak D call: TRBD2 (5 bases). Germline loops: CDR1 MGHDK, CDR2 SYGVNS. V was clipped by 3 bases and J by 2 bases, with 15 bases between them. The CDR3 runs to 16 residues. The CDR3 region is CASSEGQRVYTDTQYF. For the CDR3, the DNA is TGTGCCAGCAGTGAGGGCCAGAGGGTATACACAGATACGCAGTATTTT.

V gene TRBV4-2 combines with J gene TRBJ1-1; D gene ambiguous. The CDR3 extends over 13 amino acids. The ends were cut back, 1 base at V and 4 bases at J, with 7 bases in the middle. CDR1 is LGHNA, CDR2 YNFKEQ, per germline. The CDR3 DNA follows: TGTGCCAGCAGCCAAGCGTTAGGCACTGAAGCTTTCTTT. Its translation is CASSQALGTEAFF.

The V and J genes are TRBV2 and TRBJ1-1, with TRBD1 identical over 11 bases. CDR3 size: 15 residues. The junction had 4 bases not matched to a gene; V was cut back by 3 bases and J by 4 bases. Germline V gives CDR1 SNHLY, CDR2 FYNNEI. CDR3 in amino acids: CASSDGTGGSTEAFF. For the CDR3, the DNA is TGTGCCAGCAGTGATGGGACAGGGGGGAGCACTGAAGCTTTCTTT.

J is TRBJ2-3 and V is TRBV3-1; D remains unclear. The V end was cut by 5 bases, the J end by 0 bases, with 9 bases between. Germline values: CDR1 LGHDT, CDR2 YNNKEL (reference sequence). This CDR3 spans 14 amino acids. The CDR3 coding sequence is TGTGCCAGCAGCTCTTCCACTAGCACAGATACGCAGTATTTT. As protein: CASSSSTSTDTQYF.

The V and J genes are TRBV5-1 and TRBJ2-1, with D perhaps matching TRBD1 or TRBD2 (5 bases each). The CDR3 length is 15 residues. V lost 4 bases and J 2 bases, leaving 13 bases between the germline ends. CDR1 is SGHRS, CDR2 YFSETQ, per germline. The CDR3 coding sequence is TGCGCCAGCAGCCAGGGACCGGAAGCCTACAATGAGCAGTTCTTC. This codes for CASSQGPEAYNEQFF.

This clonotype was observed a single time. The chain combines TRBV12-3 or TRBV12-4 with TRBJ2-7; 8 bases map to TRBD1. The CDR3 has 17 amino acids. V trimming: 2 bases; J trimming: 1 base; junction bases outside the gene matches: 10. Here the CDR3 reads CASSLSTSGTGSYEQYF. CDR3 bases: TGTGCCAGCAGTTTATCCACTTCCGGGACAGGATCCTACGAGCAGTACTTC.

The genes are TRBV27 and TRBJ2-2; D perhaps matches TRBD1 (7 bases). The CDR3 totals 17 residues. Trimming removed 7 bases at V and 6 bases at J, with 24 bases between. CDR1 is MNHEY, CDR2 SMNVEV, per germline (reference sequence). The CDR3 region has the DNA TGTGCCAGCACCCCGGCCGCGGGACAGAGGATTTCCGGGGAGCTGTTTTTT. This gives the protein CASTPAAGQRISGELFF.

The chain links TRBV3-1 to TRBJ2-5; perhaps TRBD2 as D (6 bases). The V end was cut by 1 base, the J end by 5 bases, with 26 bases between. Germline CDR1 reads LGHDT; CDR2 reads YNNKEL (reference sequence). The CDR3 is 19 residues long. The CDR3 loop is CASSQVPPRRTRRGETQYF. The CDR3 region has the DNA TGTGCCAGCAGCCAAGTCCCCCCTAGGAGGACTCGGCGGGGCGAGACCCAGTACTTC.

This clonotype was detected once. The chain links TRBV19 to TRBJ1-2; D might be TRBD1 (5 bases). Germline V gene lookup returns CDR1 LNHDA and CDR2 SQIVND (reference sequence). Trimming shortened V by 3 bases and J by 1 base, and 18 bases separated the two germline ends. The CDR3 length is 17 residues. In DNA, the CDR3 is TGTGCCAGTAGTATCACCTCACTAGGAGACAGTAACTATGGCTACACCTTC. Its protein product is CASSITSLGDSNYGYTF.

This clonotype was found once. The chain has TRBV13 and TRBJ2-2; no reliable D call. Looked up from germline, CDR1 is PRHDT and CDR2 is FYEKMQ (reference sequence). The V end lost 7 bases, the J end lost 1 base, and 19 bases lay between the germline ends. This CDR3 contains 17 residues. The CDR3 protein is CASTQTPGYQNTGELFF. In DNA, the CDR3 is TGTGCCAGCACCCAAACACCCGGCTACCAGAACACCGGGGAGCTGTTTTTT. The full variable domain, its missing parts supplied by reference TRBV13 and TRBJ2-2, is AAGVIQSPRHLIKEKRETATLKCYPIPRHDTVYWYQQGPGQDPQFLISFYEKMQSDKGSIPDRFSAQQFSDYHSELNMSSLELGDSALYFCASTQTPGYQNTGELFFGEGSRLTVL.

The chain is built from TRBV20-1 and TRBJ1-2; D call uncertain. Germline loops: CDR1 DFQATT, CDR2 SNEGSKA (reference sequence). Trimming removed 0 bases at V and 6 bases at J, with 11 bases between. The CDR3 runs to 13 residues. The DNA for the CDR3 is TGCAGTGCTAGAGATCTTGACCGTAATGGCTACACCTTC. Translation gives CSARDLDRNGYTF.